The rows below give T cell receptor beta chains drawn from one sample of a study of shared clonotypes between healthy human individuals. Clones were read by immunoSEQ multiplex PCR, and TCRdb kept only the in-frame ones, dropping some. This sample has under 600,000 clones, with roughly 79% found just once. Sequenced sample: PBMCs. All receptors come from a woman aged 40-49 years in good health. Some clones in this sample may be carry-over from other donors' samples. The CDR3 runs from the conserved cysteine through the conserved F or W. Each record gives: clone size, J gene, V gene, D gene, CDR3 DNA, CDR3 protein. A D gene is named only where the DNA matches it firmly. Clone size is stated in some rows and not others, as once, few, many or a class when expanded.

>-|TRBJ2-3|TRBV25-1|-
TGTGCCAGCAGTGAGGAACAGGGCACAGATACGCAGTATTTT
CASSEEQGTDTQYF
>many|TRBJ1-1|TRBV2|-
TGTGCCAGCAGTGATGTCTATATGAACACTGAAGCTTTCTTT
CASSDVYMNTEAFF
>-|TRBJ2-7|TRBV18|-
TGTGCCAGCTCACCACCCCAGGGCTCCTACGAGCAGTACTTC
CASSPPQGSYEQYF
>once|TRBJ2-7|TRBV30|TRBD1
TGTGCCTGGAGTGTAGGACAGGGGGGCTACGAGCAGTACTTC
CAWSVGQGGYEQYF
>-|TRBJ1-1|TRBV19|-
TGTGCCAGTAGTATAAGAGGGGAGAACACTGAAGCTTTCTTT
CASSIRGENTEAFF
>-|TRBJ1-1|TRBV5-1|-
TGCGCCAGCAGCAGGGACATCGTGAACACTGAAGCTTTCTTT
CASSRDIVNTEAFF
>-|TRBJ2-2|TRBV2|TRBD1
TGTGCCAGCAGTGAAGGCGGTTTTGGACAGGGGTCCGGGGAGCTGTTTTTT
CASSEGGFGQGSGELFF
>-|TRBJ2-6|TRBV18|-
TGTGCCAGCTCACCACCGAGGGGGGCCAACGTCCTGACTTTC
CASSPPRGANVLTF
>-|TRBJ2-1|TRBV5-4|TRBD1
TGTGCCATCGACAGGGGGCGATCCTACAATGAGCAGTTCTTC
CAIDRGRSYNEQFF
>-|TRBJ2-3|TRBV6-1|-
TGTGCCAGCAGTGAAAGGACATCGAGCACAGATACGCAGTATTTT
CASSERTSSTDTQYF
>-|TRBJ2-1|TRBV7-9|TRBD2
TGTGCCAGCAGCTTAGGGGGCGGGAGGGTATACAATGAGCAGTTCTTC
CASSLGGGRVYNEQFF
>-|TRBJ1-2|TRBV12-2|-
TGTGCAAGTCGCTTAAATGACTGGGGACAGCCTTATGGCTACACCTTC
CASRLNDWGQPYGYTF
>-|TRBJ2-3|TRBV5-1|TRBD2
TGCGCCAGCAGCCGACGACTAGCTTCCAACACAGATACGCAGTATTTT
CASSRRLASNTDTQYF
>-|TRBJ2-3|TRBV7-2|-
TGTGCCAGCAGCTCGATGGGTCCAGATACGCAGTATTTT
CASSSMGPDTQYF
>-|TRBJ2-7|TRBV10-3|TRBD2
TGTGCCATCAGTGACCCTCCCCGGGAGGGCCGATACGAGCAGTACTTC
CAISDPPREGRYEQYF
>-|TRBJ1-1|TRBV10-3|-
TGTGCCATCGACGACGGGGCGGCGGGGAACACTGAAGCTTTCTTT
CAIDDGAAGNTEAFF
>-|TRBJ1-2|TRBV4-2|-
TGTGCCAGCAGCCAAGGACAGCCTGGCTACACCTTC
CASSQGQPGYTF
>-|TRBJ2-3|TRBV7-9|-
TGTGCCAGCAGCTTAGGGCAACCCGAAGATACGCAGTATTTT
CASSLGQPEDTQYF
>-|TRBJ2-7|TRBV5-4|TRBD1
TGTGCCAGCAGCTTGACAGGGGCTTCCTACGAGCAGTACTTC
CASSLTGASYEQYF
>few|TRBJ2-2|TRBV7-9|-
TGTGCCAGCAGGCTGTCATCCGGGGAGCTGTTTTTT
CASRLSSGELFF
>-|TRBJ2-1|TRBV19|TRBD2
TGTGCCAGTAGTGTACTAGCGGGGTACAACAATGAGCAGTTCTTC
CASSVLAGYNNEQFF
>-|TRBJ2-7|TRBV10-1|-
TGCGCCAGCAGTGAGGGGCAGGACCTATACGAGCAGTACTTC
CASSEGQDLYEQYF
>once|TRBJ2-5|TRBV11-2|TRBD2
TGTGCCAGCAGCTCTACTAGCGGGAGGGCGATCGGGACCCAGTACTTC
CASSSTSGRAIGTQYF
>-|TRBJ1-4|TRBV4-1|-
TGCGCCAGCAGCCAAGTGTCCCTTGCAACTAATGAAAAACTGTTTTTT
CASSQVSLATNEKLFF
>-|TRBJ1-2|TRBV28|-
TGTGCCAGCAGTTTCGGGTCCCACTATGGCTACACCTTC
CASSFGSHYGYTF
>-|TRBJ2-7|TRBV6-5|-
TGTGCCAGCAGTGCCGGGACATATACTATCTACGAGCAGTACTTC
CASSAGTYTIYEQYF
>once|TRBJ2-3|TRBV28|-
TGTGCCAGCAGTTTCGGGGGCATTAGCACAGATACGCAGTATTTT
CASSFGGISTDTQYF
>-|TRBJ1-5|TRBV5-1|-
TGCGCCAGCAGCTTGGGGCTTAGGGGAGATCAGCCCCAGCATTTT
CASSLGLRGDQPQHF
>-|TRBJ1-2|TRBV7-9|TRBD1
TGTGCCAGCAGCTTAATGGGACAGGAAGCTGGCTACACCTTC
CASSLMGQEAGYTF
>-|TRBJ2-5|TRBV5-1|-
TGCGCCAGCATGTATATGGGGGTCCAAGAGACCCAGTACTTC
CASMYMGVQETQYF
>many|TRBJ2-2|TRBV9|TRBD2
TGTGCCAGCAGGGGGCGAGGGGAGGGAGCCCGAGCGAACACCGGGGAGCTGTTTTTT
CASRGRGEGARANTGELFF
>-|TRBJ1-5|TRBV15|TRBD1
TGTGCCACCAGCAGGGGGACAGGTGACTATAGCAATCAGCCCCAGCATTTT
CATSRGTGDYSNQPQHF
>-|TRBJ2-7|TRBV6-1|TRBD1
TGTGCCAGCAGGGGGGCAGGGGGCTACGAGCAGTACTTC
CASRGAGGYEQYF
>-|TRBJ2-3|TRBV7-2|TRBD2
TGTGCCAGCAGCTTAGTGCCTAGCGGGAGCACAGATACGCAGTATTTT
CASSLVPSGSTDTQYF
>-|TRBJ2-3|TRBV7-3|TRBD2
TGTGCCAGCAGCATTAGCGGGACCACAGATACGCAGTATTTT
CASSISGTTDTQYF
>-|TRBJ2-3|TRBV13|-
TGTGCCAGCACCGAGGTCGGCACAGATACGCAGTATTTT
CASTEVGTDTQYF
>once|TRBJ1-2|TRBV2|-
TGTGCCAGCAGTGTAAGGAGTTACACCTTC
CASSVRSYTF
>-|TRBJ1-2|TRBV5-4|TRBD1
TGTGCCAGCACCTTGGATGGGACAGGGGGCTATGGCTACACCTTC
CASTLDGTGGYGYTF
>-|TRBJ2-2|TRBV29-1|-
TGCAGCGTTGACCGGGGGCGGACCGGGGAGCTGTTTTTT
CSVDRGRTGELFF
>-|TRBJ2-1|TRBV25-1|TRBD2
TGTGCCCCCCGGGGTTCTAGCGGGTACTACAATGAGCAGTTCTTC
CAPRGSSGYYNEQFF
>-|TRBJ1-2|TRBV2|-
TGTGCCAGCAGCGCTACAGATTTTCTATATGGCTACACCTTC
CASSATDFLYGYTF
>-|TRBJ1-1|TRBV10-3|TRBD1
TGTGCCATCAGTGGCGGACAGGGTGACACTGAAGCTTTCTTT
CAISGGQGDTEAFF
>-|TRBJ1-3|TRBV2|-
TGTGCCAGCAGCGTGGACCAGAGAAACACCATATATTTT
CASSVDQRNTIYF
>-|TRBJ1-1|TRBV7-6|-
TGTGCCAGCAGCTTTAGGGAGGGGGGTGAAGCTTTCTTT
CASSFREGGEAFF
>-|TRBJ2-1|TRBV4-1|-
TGCGCCAGCAGTCGGACTGGCGAGCAGTTCTTC
CASSRTGEQFF
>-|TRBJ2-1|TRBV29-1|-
TGCAGCGTTGAAAGGGGAGGCCCGCAGTTCTTC
CSVERGGPQFF
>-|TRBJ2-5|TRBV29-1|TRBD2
TGCAGCGTTGATGGCGGCGGGGGAGAGACCCAGTACTTC
CSVDGGGGETQYF
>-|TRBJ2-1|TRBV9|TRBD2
TGTGCCAGCAGCAAAATAGCGGGAGTATCAGAGCAGTTCTTC
CASSKIAGVSEQFF
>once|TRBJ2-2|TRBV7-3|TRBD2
TGTGCCAGCAGCTTCGGACTAGCGAACACCGGGGAGCTGTTTTTT
CASSFGLANTGELFF
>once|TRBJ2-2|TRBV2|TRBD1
TGTGCCAGCAACAGGGGGACAGGGAGAACCGGGGAGCTGTTTTTT
CASNRGTGRTGELFF
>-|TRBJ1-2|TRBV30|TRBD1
TGTGCCTGGGGAAGACAGGGGGCGGGTGGCTACACCTTC
CAWGRQGAGGYTF